This T cell receptor beta chain emerged from a study of blood T cell repertoires in COVID-19. On the study more broadly: Samples taken during acute and convalescent COVID-19 were collected in the United States, Italy and Spain.

Repertoires were generated with immunoSEQ multiplex PCR, while TCRdb's copy carries only in-frame clones and drops some. The profile shows about 260,000 clones, approximately 86% of them singletons. The CDR3 sequence is 16 residues long. Germline V CDR1 and CDR2: GTSNPN, SVGIG (reference sequence). V lost 2 bases and J lost 3; bases outside the gene matches: 7. The receptor was derived from a man under 40 with active or convalescent COVID-19. The source material was peripheral blood. The rearrangement links TRBV30 to TRBJ2-2, with 9 bases lining up with TRBD1. CDR3 bases: TGTGCCTGGAGTCCCACAGGGGGCATGTACACCGGGGAGCTGTTTTTT. Encoded protein: CAWSPTGGMYTGELFF.